There are a few counts of the clone carrying this TCR beta chain. Antigen specificity is unknown. The sample comes from a study of T-cell memory formation after mild COVID-19. Points from the study as a whole: Researchers could not confirm that second-wave clones peaking on day 37 targeted SARS-CoV-2. There were some responding clones in pre-infection memory, which suggested that cross-reactive memory had joined. Largely, contracting CD4+ clones fell within CM and EM, and contracting CD8+ clones within EMRA.

Barcoded TCR alpha and TCR beta cDNA libraries with UMIs came from 5'RACE using constant-segment primers. TCRdb re-derived calls from the 5' RACE reads in MiXCR, one entry per CDR3 protein. The sample carries 350,000 to 500,000 distinct CDR3 sequences, around 17% recorded once. This CDR3 spans 18 amino acids. Germline values: CDR1 LGHNA, CDR2 YSLEER. V was clipped by 1 base and J by 1 base; unmatched bases: 8. The sample comprised PBMCs or a T cell subset sorted from them (not recorded which). The chain carries TRBV4-3 and TRBJ2-1, with 9 bases matching TRBD2. The sequence was collected from a man younger than 35 who had mild COVID-19 (a few samples of this study predate the infection). Cell type and time point are not known. The chain's CDR3 is CASSQGERGVTSYNEQFF. In nucleotides, the CDR3 is TGCGCCAGCAGCCAAGGGGAGCGGGGGGTTACTTCCTACAATGAGCAGTTCTTC.